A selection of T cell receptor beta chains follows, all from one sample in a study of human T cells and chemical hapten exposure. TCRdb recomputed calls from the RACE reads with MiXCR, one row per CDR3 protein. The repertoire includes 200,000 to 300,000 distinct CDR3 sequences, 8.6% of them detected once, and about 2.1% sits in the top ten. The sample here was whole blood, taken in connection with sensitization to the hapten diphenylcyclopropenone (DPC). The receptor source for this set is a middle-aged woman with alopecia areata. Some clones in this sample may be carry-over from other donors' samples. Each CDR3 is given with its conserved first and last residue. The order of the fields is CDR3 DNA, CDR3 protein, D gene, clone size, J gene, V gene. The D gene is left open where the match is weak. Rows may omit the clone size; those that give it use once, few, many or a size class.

DNA: TGTGCCAGCAGCTTGGTCAACAGGGGGCTTCTGGCTTTCTTT
CDR3: CASSLVNRGLLAFF
D: TRBD1
size: NA
J: TRBJ1-1
V: TRBV7-2

DNA: TGTGCCAGCAGCCGCCGGGACAGGGAATACGAGCAGTACTTC
CDR3: CASSRRDREYEQYF
D: TRBD1
size: many
J: TRBJ2-7
V: TRBV7-9

DNA: TGTGCCAGCATGGGAGGGCCAAATGAAAAACTGTTTTTT
CDR3: CASMGGPNEKLFF
D: NA
size: many
J: TRBJ1-4
V: TRBV28

DNA: TGTGCCAGCAGTTACGCCGGATTAGAGACCCAGTACTTC
CDR3: CASSYAGLETQYF
D: NA
size: NA
J: TRBJ2-5
V: TRBV6-2/TRBV6-3

DNA: TGTGCCAGCACCAAGTCACAGGTCTCTGAAGCTTTCTTT
CDR3: CASTKSQVSEAFF
D: NA
size: NA
J: TRBJ1-1
V: TRBV12-3/TRBV12-4

DNA: TGTGCCAGCAGCCAGCTCCAGGGGAACGTGAATCAAGAGACCCAGTACTTC
CDR3: CASSQLQGNVNQETQYF
D: NA
size: few
J: TRBJ2-5
V: TRBV4-2

DNA: TGTGCCAGCAGCACCGGGACTAGCAGGACCACAGATACGCAGTATTTT
CDR3: CASSTGTSRTTDTQYF
D: TRBD2
size: NA
J: TRBJ2-3
V: TRBV6-5

DNA: TGTGCCAGCAGCTTATCGCTAGCGGGAGTCGGAGAGACCCAGTACTTC
CDR3: CASSLSLAGVGETQYF
D: TRBD2
size: NA
J: TRBJ2-5
V: TRBV7-9

DNA: TGCAGTGCTAGACAGCGGAACACCGGGGAGCTGTTTTTT
CDR3: CSARQRNTGELFF
D: NA
size: few
J: TRBJ2-2
V: TRBV20-1

DNA: TGTGCCAGCAGCTTAGACGAGGGGGAGCGCTACACCTTC
CDR3: CASSLDEGERYTF
D: NA
size: NA
J: TRBJ1-2
V: TRBV7-9

DNA: TGTGCCAAAAACCAACAGGGGCCCACCGGGGAGCTGTTTTTT
CDR3: CAKNQQGPTGELFF
D: TRBD1
size: NA
J: TRBJ2-2
V: TRBV10-3

DNA: TGTGCCAGCAGCTTTGACGGCGGGAGTTTTGGGGAGACCCAGTACTTC
CDR3: CASSFDGGSFGETQYF
D: TRBD2
size: NA
J: TRBJ2-5
V: TRBV7-8

DNA: TGTGCCAGCAGTTATCTGTCCGGGACAGGGATGGAGACCCAGTACTTC
CDR3: CASSYLSGTGMETQYF
D: TRBD1
size: few
J: TRBJ2-5
V: TRBV6-5

DNA: TGTGCCAGCAGCTTCGACCCGGGACTAGCGGGAAGCACCTACGAGCAGTACTTC
CDR3: CASSFDPGLAGSTYEQYF
D: TRBD2
size: few
J: TRBJ2-7
V: TRBV3-1

DNA: TGTGCCAGCAGCTTAAGGGTCGCCGGGGAGCTGTTTTTT
CDR3: CASSLRVAGELFF
D: NA
size: few
J: TRBJ2-2
V: TRBV11-3